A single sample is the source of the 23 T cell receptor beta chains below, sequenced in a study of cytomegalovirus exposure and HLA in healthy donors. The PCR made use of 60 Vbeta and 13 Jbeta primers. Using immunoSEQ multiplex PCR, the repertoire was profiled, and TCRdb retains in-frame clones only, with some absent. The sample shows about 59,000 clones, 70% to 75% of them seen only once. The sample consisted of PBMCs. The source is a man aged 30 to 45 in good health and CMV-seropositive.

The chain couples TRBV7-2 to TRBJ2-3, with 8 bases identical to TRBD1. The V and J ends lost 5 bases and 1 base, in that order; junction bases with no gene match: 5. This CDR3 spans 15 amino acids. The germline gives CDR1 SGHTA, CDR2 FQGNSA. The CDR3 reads CASSNRQGRTDTQYF. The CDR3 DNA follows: TGTGCCAGCAGCAACCGACAGGGGCGCACAGATACGCAGTATTTT.

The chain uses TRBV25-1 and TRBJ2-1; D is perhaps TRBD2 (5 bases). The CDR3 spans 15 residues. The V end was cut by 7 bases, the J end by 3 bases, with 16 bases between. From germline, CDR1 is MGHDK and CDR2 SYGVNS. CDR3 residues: CASKITRRHYNEQFF. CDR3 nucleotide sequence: TGTGCCAGCAAGATTACTAGGAGGCACTACAATGAGCAGTTCTTC.

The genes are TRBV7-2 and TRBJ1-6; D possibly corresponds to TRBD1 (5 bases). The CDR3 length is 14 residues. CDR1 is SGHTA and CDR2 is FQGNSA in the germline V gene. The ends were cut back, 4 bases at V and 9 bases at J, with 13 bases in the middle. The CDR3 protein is CASSSSQGSSPLHF. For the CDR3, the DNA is TGTGCCAGCAGCTCGTCGCAGGGAAGTTCACCCCTCCACTTT. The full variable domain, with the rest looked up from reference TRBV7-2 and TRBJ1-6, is GAGVSQSPSNKVTEKGKDVELRCDPISGHTALYWYRQSLGQGLEFLIYFQGNSAPDKSGLPSDRFSAERTGGSVSTLTIQRTQQEDSAVYLCASSSSQGSSPLHFGNGTRLTVT.

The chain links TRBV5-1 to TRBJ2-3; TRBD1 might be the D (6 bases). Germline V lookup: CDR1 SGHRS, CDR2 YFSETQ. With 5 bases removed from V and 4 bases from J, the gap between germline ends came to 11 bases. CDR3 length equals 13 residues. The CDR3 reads CASSSDRPDTQYF. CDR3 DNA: TGCGCCAGCAGTTCGGACAGACCAGATACGCAGTATTTT.

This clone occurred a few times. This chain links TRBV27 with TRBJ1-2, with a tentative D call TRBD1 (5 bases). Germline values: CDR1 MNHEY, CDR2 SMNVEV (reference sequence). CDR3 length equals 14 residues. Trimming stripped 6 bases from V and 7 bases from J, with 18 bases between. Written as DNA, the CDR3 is TGTGCCAGCAGCGAGAACAGGAGGGTCAGTGGCTACACCTTC. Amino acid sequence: CASSENRRVSGYTF.

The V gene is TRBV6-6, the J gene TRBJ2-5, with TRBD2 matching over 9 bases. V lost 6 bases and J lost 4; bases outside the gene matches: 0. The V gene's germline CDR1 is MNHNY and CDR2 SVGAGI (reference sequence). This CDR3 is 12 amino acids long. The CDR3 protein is CASRAGGETQYF. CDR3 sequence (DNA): TGTGCCAGCAGAGCGGGGGGAGAGACCCAGTACTTC.

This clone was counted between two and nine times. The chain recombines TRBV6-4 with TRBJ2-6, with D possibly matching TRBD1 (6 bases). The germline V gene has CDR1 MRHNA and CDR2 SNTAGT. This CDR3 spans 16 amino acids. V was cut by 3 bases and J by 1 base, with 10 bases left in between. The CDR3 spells CASSEQQGSGANVLTF. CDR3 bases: TGTGCCAGCAGTGAACAACAGGGTTCTGGGGCCAACGTCCTGACTTTC.

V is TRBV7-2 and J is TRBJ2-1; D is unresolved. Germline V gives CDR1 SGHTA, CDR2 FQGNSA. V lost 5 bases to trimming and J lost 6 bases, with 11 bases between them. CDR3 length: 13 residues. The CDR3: CASSRNSLNEQFF. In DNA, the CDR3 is TGTGCCAGCAGCCGGAACAGTCTCAATGAGCAGTTCTTC. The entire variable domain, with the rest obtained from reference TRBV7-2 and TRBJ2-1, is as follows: GAGVSQSPSNKVTEKGKDVELRCDPISGHTALYWYRQSLGQGLEFLIYFQGNSAPDKSGLPSDRFSAERTGGSVSTLTIQRTQQEDSAVYLCASSRNSLNEQFFGPGTRLTVL.

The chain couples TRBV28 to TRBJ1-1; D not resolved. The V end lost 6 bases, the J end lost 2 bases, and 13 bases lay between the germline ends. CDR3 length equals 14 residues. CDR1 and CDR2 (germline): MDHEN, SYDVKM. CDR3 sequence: CASSRLNRNTEAFF. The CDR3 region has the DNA TGTGCCAGCAGCCGACTCAATCGCAACACTGAAGCTTTCTTT.

The CDR3 is CASWDTSRGEQYF. CDR3 bases: TGTGCCAGCTGGGACACCTCTCGCGGCGAGCAGTACTTC. The V call is TRBV6-5, the J call TRBJ2-7; possible D gene TRBD1, 6 bases. Trimming removed 8 bases from V and 6 bases from J, with 17 bases in between. The germline V gene encodes CDR1 MNHEY and CDR2 SVGAGI. CDR3 length: 13 residues.

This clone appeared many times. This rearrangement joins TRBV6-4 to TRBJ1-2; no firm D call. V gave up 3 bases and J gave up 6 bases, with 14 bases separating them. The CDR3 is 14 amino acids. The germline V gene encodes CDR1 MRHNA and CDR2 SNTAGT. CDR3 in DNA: TGTGCCAGCAGTGAGGACTACTCAAGTGATGGCTACACCTTC. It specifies CASSEDYSSDGYTF.

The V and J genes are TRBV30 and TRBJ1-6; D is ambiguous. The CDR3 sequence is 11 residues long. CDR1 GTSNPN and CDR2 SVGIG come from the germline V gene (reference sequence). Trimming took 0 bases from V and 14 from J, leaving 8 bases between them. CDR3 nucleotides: TGTGCCTGGAGTGTATCGGTGGCCCTCCACTTT. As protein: CAWSVSVALHF. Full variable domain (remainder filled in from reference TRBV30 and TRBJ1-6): SQTIHQWPATLVQPVGSPLSLECTVEGTSNPNLYWYRQAAGRGLQLLFYSVGIGQISSEVPQNLSASRPQDRQFILSSKKLLLSDSGFYLCAWSVSVALHFGNGTRLTVT.

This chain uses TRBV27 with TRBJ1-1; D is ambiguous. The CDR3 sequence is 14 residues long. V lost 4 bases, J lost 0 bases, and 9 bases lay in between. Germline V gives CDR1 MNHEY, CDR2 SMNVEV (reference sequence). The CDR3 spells CASSWTLLNTEAFF. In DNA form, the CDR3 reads TGTGCCAGCAGTTGGACTCTTTTGAACACTGAAGCTTTCTTT.

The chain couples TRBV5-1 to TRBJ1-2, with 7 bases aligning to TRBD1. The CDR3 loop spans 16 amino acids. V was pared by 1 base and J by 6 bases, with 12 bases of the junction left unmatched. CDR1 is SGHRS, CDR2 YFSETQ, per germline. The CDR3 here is CASSLQGDPGVDGYTF. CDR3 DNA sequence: TGCGCCAGCAGCTTGCAGGGGGACCCAGGGGTGGATGGCTACACCTTC.

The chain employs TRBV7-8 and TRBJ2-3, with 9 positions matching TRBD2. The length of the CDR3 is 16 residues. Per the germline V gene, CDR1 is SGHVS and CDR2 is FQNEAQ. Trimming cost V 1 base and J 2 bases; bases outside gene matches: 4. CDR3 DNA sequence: TGTGCCAGCAGCTTAGGGCTAGCGGGGCTCACAGATACGCAGTATTTT. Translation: CASSLGLAGLTDTQYF. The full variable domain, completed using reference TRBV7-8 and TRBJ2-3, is GAGVSQSPRYKVAKRGQDVALRCDPISGHVSLFWYQQALGQGPEFLTYFQNEAQLDKSGLPSDRFFAERPEGSVSTLKIQRTQQEDSAVYLCASSLGLAGLTDTQYFGPGTRLTVL.

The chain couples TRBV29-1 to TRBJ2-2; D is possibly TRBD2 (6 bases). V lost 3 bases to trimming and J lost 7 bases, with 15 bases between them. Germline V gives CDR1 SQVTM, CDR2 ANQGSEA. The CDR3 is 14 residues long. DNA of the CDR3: TGCAGCGTTGAGGTATCGGGGGTCGGCGGGGAGCTGTTTTTT. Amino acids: CSVEVSGVGGELFF.

DNA for the CDR3: TGTGCCAGCAGTTTAATGGGGGGGCCAGATACGCAGTATTTT. This codes for CASSLMGGPDTQYF. The chain uses TRBV27 and TRBJ2-3; D is perhaps TRBD2 (7 bases). Germline V gene sequence: CDR1 MNHEY, CDR2 SMNVEV (reference sequence). CDR3 length: 14 amino acids. V lost 2 bases, J lost 4 bases, and 10 bases lay in between.

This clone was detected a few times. CDR3 loop: CAWSQGAPGYTF. CDR3 DNA sequence: TGTGCCTGGAGCCAGGGGGCTCCTGGCTACACCTTC. V usage is TRBV30 and J usage is TRBJ1-2; 8 nucleotides align to TRBD1. Trimming cost V 3 bases and J 7 bases; bases outside gene matches: 4. Germline V CDR1 and CDR2: GTSNPN, SVGIG (reference sequence). CDR3 length: 12 residues. The variable domain in full, with the rest retrieved from reference TRBV30 and TRBJ1-2, is SQTIHQWPATLVQPVGSPLSLECTVEGTSNPNLYWYRQAAGRGLQLLFYSVGIGQISSEVPQNLSASRPQDRQFILSSKKLLLSDSGFYLCAWSQGAPGYTFGSGTRLTVV.

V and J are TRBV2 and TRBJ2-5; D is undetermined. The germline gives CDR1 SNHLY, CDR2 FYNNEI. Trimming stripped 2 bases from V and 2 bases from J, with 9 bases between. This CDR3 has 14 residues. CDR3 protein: CASSESSRQETQYF. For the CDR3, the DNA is TGTGCCAGCAGTGAATCTTCCAGACAAGAGACCCAGTACTTC.

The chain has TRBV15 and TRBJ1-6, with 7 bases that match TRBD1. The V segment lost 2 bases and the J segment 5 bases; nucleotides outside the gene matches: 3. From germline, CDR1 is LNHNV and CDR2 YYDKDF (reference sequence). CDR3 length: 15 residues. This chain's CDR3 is CATSRQQGNNSPLHF. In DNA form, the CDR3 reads TGTGCCACCAGCAGACAACAGGGGAATAATTCACCCCTCCACTTT.

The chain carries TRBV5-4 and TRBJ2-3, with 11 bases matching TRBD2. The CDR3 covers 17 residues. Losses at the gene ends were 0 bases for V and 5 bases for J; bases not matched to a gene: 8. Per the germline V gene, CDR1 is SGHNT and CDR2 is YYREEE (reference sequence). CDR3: CASSLGTSGRARDTQYF. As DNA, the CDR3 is TGTGCCAGCAGCTTGGGGACTAGCGGGCGAGCGAGAGATACGCAGTATTTT. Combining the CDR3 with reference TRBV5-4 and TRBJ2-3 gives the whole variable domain ETGVTQSPTHLIKTRGQQVTLRCSSQSGHNTVSWYQQALGQGPQFIFQYYREEENGRGNFPPRFSGLQFPNYSSELNVNALELDDSALYLCASSLGTSGRARDTQYFGPGTRLTVL.

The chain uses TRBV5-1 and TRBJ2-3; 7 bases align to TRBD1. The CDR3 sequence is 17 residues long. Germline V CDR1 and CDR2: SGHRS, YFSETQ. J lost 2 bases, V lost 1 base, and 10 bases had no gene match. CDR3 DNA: TGCGCCAGCAGCTTGACGACCGGGACAGTTAACACAGATACGCAGTATTTT. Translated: CASSLTTGTVNTDTQYF.

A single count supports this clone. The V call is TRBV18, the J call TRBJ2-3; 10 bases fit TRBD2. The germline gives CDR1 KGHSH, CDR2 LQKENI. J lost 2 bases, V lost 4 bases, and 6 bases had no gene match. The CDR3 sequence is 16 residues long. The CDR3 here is CASSRSGGAYTDTQYF. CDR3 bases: TGTGCCAGCTCACGAAGCGGGGGGGCCTACACAGATACGCAGTATTTT. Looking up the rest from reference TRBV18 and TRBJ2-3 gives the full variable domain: NAGVMQNPRHLVRRRGQEARLRCSPMKGHSHVYWYRQLPEEGLKFMVYLQKENIIDESGMPKERFSAEFPKEGPSILRIQQVVRGDSAAYFCASSRSGGAYTDTQYFGPGTRLTVL.